This entry features one TCR beta chain sequence. The data are from a study of shared clonotypes between healthy human individuals. Study-wide background: Donors, aged 18 to 49, were two women and three men.

Germline loops: CDR1 MNHEY, CDR2 SMNVEV (reference sequence). The CDR3 has 13 amino acids. V shed 7 bases and J 4 bases; nucleotides not matched to a gene: 3. Repertoires were generated with immunoSEQ multiplex PCR, while TCRdb's copy carries only in-frame clones and drops some. The repertoire includes about 460,000 clones, 70% to 80% of them detected once, and about 12% sits in the top ten. The genes are TRBV27 and TRBJ2-3; 9 nucleotides agree with TRBD1. The material sequenced was PBMCs. The clonotype was recovered from a woman aged 40 to 50 in good health. Some clones in this sample may be carry-over from other donors' samples. CDR3 coding DNA: TGTGCCAGCACAAGGACAGGGGCAGATACGCAGTATTTT. Its protein product is CASTRTGADTQYF.